This record covers a single T cell receptor beta chain. The antigen is unknown. The sample belongs to a study of identical twins. Findings and caveats of the study: Beta out-of-frame twin sharing showed a weaker excess.

TCRdb recomputed calls from the 5' RACE reads with MiXCR, one row per CDR3 protein. The data show around 290,000 distinct CDR3 sequences, with 7.5% to 9.5% seen just once and around 7.1% held by the top ten. Per germline, CDR1 MNHEY and CDR2 SVGEGT. Trimming stripped 6 bases from V and 3 bases from J, with 12 bases between. The CDR3 is 13 residues long. This sample was shared with a second study, whose subject was yellow fever vaccine responses in identical twins.

The chain uses TRBV6-2 or TRBV6-3 and TRBJ2-7; perhaps D is TRBD1 or TRBD2 (5 bases each). This TCR was sampled from a woman aged 18-29 years in good health. Material: CD8+ T cells sorted from blood. CDR3 nucleotides: TGTGCCAGCAGGGGACCCCCCTACTACGAGCAGTACTTC. As protein: CASRGPPYYEQYF.